The following is a TCR beta chain sequence with its context. Its antigen is not identified. The sample has other DNA sequences that encode this CDR3 too. The deep-level immunoSEQ assay was used. The table came from immunoSEQ multiplex PCR; TCRdb's copy has only in-frame clones and leaves some out. This sample has millions of clones; approximately 95% occur once, and the top ten carry 0.35% to 0.45%. The CDR3 has 16 residues. With V trimmed by 4 bases and J by 2 bases, 9 bases remained unmatched. The germline V gene has CDR1 SGHTA and CDR2 FQGTGA. The data were taken from a study of shared clonotypes between healthy human individuals. Across the study: With ages of 18 to 49, the donors were a couple of women and a few men.

Whole-study results and caveats: Despite large depth, rarefaction showed incomplete sorted-subset sequencing. Naive subsets, compared against memory subsets, generally had larger estimated richness values.

Material: naive CD4+ T cells from PBMCs. The sample's subset: CD45RA+ positively selected. The receptor comes from a man aged 18 to 29 in good health. Some clones in this sample may be carry-over from other donors' samples. This chain joins TRBV7-3 and TRBJ2-5; 8 bases match TRBD2. CDR3 DNA: TGTGCCAGCAGCTCCGGTTTGGCGGGAGGTCAAGAGACCCAGTACTTC. This encodes CASSSGLAGGQETQYF.